The entry below describes one T cell receptor (beta chain). This sample is part of a study of blood T cell repertoires in COVID-19. Across the whole study: Specimens from acute and convalescent COVID-19 originated in the United States, Italy and Spain.

With 1 base clipped from V and 6 bases from J, the junction kept 2 bases outside the gene matches. The CDR3 consists of 15 residues. From germline, CDR1 is LGHDT and CDR2 YNNKEL (reference sequence). Clones were sequenced by immunoSEQ multiplex PCR, and TCRdb holds only the in-frame ones, with some missing. Of about 92,000 clones in the sample, roughly 80% were seen once. This receptor was obtained from a man aged 50 to 59 who had recovered from COVID-19. Sequencing was carried out using peripheral blood. This chain joins TRBV3-1 (or the pseudogene TRBV3-2) and TRBJ1-6, with 8 nucleotides matching TRBD1. CDR3 coding DNA: TGTGCCAGCAGCCAAGTACAGGGGGTTAATTCACCCCTCCACTTT. It specifies CASSQVQGVNSPLHF.